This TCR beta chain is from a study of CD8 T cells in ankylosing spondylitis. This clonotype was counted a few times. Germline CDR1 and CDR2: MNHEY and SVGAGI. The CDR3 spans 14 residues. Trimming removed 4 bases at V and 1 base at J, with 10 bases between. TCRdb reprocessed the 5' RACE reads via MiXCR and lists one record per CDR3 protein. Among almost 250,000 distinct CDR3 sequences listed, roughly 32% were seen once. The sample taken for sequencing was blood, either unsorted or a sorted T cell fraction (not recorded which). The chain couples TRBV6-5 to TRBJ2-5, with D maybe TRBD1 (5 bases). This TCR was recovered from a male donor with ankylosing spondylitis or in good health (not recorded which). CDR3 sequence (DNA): TGTGCCAGCAGTTCACCAGGGCTCCAAGAGACCCAGTACTTC. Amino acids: CASSSPGLQETQYF.